The 2 T cell receptor beta chains in this list originate from one sample, sequenced in a study of blood T cell repertoires in COVID-19. The protocol was immunoSEQ multiplex PCR, while the TCRdb copy is restricted to in-frame clones and leaves out a portion. The table records over 200,000 clones, under 90% of them present only once. Material for sequencing was PBMCs or T cells enriched from blood (not recorded which). Receptor source: a man aged 18 to 30 who had recovered from COVID-19.

In this sample, this clone turned up once. The chain has TRBV18 and TRBJ1-2, with 9 bases matching TRBD1. Germline CDR1 is KGHSH and CDR2 is LQKENI. V shed 2 bases, J shed 6 bases, and the junction held 7 bases outside the gene matches. The CDR3 is made up of 15 amino acids. CDR3 DNA: TGTGCCAGCTCACCAGGGGACAGGGTCTCGAATGGCTACACCTTC. Translated, it gives CASSPGDRVSNGYTF.

Only a few counts were recorded for this clone. The chain combines TRBV19 with TRBJ1-5; the D gene is possibly TRBD1 (5 bases). The V end lost 6 bases, the J end lost 7 bases, and 13 bases lay between the germline ends. CDR3 length equals 13 residues. Germline lookup yields CDR1 LNHDA and CDR2 SQIVND (reference sequence). The CDR3 loop reads CASSRGGDQPQHF. In nucleotides, the CDR3 is TGTGCCAGTAGCCGGGGGGGTGACCAGCCCCAGCATTTT. Together with reference TRBV19 and TRBJ1-5, the CDR3 gives the full variable domain: DGGITQSPKYLFRKEGQNVTLSCEQNLNHDAMYWYRQDPGQGLRLIYYSQIVNDFQKGDIAEGYSVSREKKESFPLTVTSAQKNPTAFYLCASSRGGDQPQHFGDGTRLSIL.